This T cell receptor (beta chain) was recorded in a study of blood T cell repertoires in COVID-19. Whole-study context: Acute-phase and convalescent COVID-19 samples originated in the United States, Italy and Spain. The cDNA or gDNA used as material had been derived from T cells, B-cell-depleted T cells, or PBMCs.

Study processing details: Estimation of nucleated cell counts relied on the amplification of reference gene primers. Method: immunoSEQ multiplex PCR; TCRdb's copy keeps in-frame clones and lacks some. That table supplies the V and J calls and clone size; D and trimming were determined from the DNA. The sample has 200,000 to 250,000 clones, 90% to 95% seen once; the top ten hold 0.82%. Seattle researchers signed up patients amid active infection and tracked them longitudinally. The length of the CDR3 is 15 residues. CDR1 and CDR2 (germline): MRHNA, SNTAGT. Trimming pared 2 bases from V and 4 bases from J, leaving 9 bases between.

The rearrangement joins TRBV6-4 to TRBJ2-6; D is uncertain. Sequenced material: peripheral blood. The TCR sequence derives from a man aged 55 to 70 with COVID-19, enrolled during active disease. CDR3 loop: CASSDQSTGANVLTF. In DNA form, the CDR3 reads TGTGCCAGCAGTGACCAATCTACGGGGGCCAACGTCCTGACTTTC.